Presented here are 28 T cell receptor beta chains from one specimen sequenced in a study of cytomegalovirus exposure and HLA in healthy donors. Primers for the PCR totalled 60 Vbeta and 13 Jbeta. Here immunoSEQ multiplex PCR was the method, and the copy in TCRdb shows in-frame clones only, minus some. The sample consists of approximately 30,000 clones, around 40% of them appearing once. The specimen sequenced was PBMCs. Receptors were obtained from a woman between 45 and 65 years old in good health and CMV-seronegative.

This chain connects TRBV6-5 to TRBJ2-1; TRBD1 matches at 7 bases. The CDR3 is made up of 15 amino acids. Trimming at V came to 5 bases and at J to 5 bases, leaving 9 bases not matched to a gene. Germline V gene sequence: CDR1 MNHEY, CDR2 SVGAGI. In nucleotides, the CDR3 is TGTGCCAGCAGTCCAGGGGGAAACAATGACAATGAGCAGTTCTTC. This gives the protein CASSPGGNNDNEQFF.

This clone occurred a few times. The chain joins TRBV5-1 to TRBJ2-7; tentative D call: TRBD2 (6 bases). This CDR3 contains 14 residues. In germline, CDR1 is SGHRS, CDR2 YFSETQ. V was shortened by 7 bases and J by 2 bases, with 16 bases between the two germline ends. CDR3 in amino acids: CASGLGGNTYEQYF. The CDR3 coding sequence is TGCGCCAGCGGGTTAGGAGGGAACACCTACGAGCAGTACTTC.

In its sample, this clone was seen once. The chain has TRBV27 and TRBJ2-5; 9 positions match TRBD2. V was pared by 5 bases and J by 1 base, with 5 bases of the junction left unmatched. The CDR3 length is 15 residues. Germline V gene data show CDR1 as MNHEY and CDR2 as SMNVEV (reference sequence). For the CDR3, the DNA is TGTGCCAGCAGTCCCGGGACTAGCAGCCAAGAGACCCAGTACTTC. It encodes CASSPGTSSQETQYF.

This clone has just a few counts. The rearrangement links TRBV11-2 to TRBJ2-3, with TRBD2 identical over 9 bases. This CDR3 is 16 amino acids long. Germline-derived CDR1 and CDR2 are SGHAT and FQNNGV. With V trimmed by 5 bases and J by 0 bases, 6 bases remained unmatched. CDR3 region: CASSPTSGSSTDTQYF. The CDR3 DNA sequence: TGTGCCAGCAGCCCAACTAGCGGGTCCAGCACAGATACGCAGTATTTT.

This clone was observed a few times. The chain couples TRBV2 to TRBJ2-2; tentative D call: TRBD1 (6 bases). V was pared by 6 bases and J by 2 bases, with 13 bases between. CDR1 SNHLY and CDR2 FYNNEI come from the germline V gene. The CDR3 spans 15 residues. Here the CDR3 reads CASRAGTLNTGELFF. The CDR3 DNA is TGTGCCAGCAGGGCCGGGACACTTAACACCGGGGAGCTGTTTTTT.

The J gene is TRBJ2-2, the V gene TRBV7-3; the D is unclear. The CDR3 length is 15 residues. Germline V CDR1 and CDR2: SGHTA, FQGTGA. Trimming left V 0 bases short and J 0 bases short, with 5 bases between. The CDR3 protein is CASSLTHANTGELFF. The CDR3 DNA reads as TGTGCCAGCAGCTTAACCCATGCGAACACCGGGGAGCTGTTTTTT.

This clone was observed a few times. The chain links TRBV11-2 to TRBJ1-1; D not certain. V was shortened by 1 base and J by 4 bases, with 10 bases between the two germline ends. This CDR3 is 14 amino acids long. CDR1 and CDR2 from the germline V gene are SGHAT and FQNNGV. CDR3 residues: CASSLGQSSTEAFF. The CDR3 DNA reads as TGTGCCAGCAGCTTAGGGCAGTCCAGCACTGAAGCTTTCTTT.

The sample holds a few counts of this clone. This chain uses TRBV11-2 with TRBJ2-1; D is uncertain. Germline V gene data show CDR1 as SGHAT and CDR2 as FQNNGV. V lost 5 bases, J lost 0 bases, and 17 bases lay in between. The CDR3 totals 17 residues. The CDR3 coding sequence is TGTGCCAGCAGCCAGACCCCAAGACACAGCTCCTACAATGAGCAGTTCTTC. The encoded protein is CASSQTPRHSSYNEQFF.

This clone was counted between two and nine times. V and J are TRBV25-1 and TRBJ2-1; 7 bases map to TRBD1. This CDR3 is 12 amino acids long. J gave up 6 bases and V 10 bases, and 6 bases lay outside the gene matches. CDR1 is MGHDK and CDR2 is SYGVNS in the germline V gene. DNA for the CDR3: TGTGCCACCTCGGGACAGACCAATGAGCAGTTCTTC. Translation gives CATSGQTNEQFF.

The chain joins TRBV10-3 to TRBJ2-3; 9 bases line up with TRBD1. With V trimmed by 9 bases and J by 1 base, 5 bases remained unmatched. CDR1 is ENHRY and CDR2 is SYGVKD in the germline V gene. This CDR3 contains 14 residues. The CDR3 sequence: CAIQTGGGTDTQYF. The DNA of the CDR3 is TGTGCCATTCAAACAGGGGGCGGCACAGATACGCAGTATTTT.

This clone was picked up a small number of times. CDR3 coding DNA: TGTGCCAGCAGCTTAGATCGGGGTCAGCCCCAGCATTTT. Its translation: CASSLDRGQPQHF. The V call is TRBV11-2, the J call TRBJ1-5; D uncertain. The germline gives CDR1 SGHAT, CDR2 FQNNGV. The V gene lost 0 bases and the J gene lost 6 bases, with 6 bases spanning the gap. The CDR3 runs to 13 residues.

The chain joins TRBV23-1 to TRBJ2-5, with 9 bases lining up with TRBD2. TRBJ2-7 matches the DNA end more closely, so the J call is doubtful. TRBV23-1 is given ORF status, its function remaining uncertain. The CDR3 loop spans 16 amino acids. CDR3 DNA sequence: TGCGCCAGCAGTCAATCCCCGCGGGGGGGATCCTACGAGCAGTACTTC. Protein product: CASSQSPRGGSYEQYF.

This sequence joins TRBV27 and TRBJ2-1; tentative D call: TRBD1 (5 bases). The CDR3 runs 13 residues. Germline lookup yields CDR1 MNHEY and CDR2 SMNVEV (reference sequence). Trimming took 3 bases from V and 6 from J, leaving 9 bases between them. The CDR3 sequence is CASSLSGSNEQFF. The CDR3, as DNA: TGTGCCAGCAGTTTGTCAGGGTCCAATGAGCAGTTCTTC.

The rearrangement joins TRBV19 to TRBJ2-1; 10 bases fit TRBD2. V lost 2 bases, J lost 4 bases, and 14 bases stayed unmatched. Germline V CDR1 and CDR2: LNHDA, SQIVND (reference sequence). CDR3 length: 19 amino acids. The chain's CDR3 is CASSINDISSGRGYNEQFF. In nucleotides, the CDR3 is TGTGCCAGTAGTATAAATGACATTTCTAGCGGGAGAGGGTACAATGAGCAGTTCTTC.

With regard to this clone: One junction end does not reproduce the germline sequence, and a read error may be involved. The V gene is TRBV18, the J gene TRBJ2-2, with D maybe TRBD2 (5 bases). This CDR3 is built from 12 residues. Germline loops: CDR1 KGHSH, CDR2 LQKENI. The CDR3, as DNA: TGTGCCAGCTCAACGAACACCGGGGAGCTGCTTTTT. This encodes CASSTNTGELLF.

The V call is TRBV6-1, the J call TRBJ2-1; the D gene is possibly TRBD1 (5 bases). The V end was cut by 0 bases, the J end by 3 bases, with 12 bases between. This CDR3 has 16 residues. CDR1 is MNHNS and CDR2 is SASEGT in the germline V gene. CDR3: CASSEAARRGYNEQFF. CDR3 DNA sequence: TGTGCCAGCAGTGAAGCTGCTAGAAGGGGCTACAATGAGCAGTTCTTC.

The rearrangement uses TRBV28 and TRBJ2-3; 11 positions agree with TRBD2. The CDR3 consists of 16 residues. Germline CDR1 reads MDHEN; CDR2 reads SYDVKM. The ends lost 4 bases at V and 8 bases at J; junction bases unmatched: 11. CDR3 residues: CASSSRLAGLFSTQYF. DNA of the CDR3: TGTGCCAGCAGTTCCAGACTAGCGGGGCTTTTCTCTACGCAGTATTTT.

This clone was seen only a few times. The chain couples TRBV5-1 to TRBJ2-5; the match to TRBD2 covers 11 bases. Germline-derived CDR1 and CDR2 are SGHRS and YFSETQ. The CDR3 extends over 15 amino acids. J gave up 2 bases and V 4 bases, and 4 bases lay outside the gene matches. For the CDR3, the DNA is TGCGCCAGCAGCCACACTAGCGGGGGACAAGAGACCCAGTACTTC. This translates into CASSHTSGGQETQYF. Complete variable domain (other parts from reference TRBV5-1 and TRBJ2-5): KAGVTQTPRYLIKTRGQQVTLSCSPISGHRSVSWYQQTPGQGLQFLFEYFSETQRNKGNFPGRFSGRQFSNSRSEMNVSTLELGDSALYLCASSHTSGGQETQYFGPGTRLLVL.

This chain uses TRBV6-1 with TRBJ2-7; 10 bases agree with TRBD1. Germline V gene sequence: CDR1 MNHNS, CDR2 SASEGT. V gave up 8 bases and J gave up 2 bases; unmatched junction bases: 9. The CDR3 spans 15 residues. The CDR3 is CASRPGQGGTYEQYF. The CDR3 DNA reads TGTGCCAGCCGCCCCGGACAGGGGGGTACCTACGAGCAGTACTTC.

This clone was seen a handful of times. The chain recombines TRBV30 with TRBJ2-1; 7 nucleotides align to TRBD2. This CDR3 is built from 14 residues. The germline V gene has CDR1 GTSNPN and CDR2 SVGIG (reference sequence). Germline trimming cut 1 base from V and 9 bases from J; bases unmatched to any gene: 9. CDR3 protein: CAWSALGLVGEQFF. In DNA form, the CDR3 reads TGTGCCTGGAGTGCCCTCGGACTAGTCGGTGAGCAGTTCTTC.

The CDR3 nucleotides are TGTGCCAGCTCCCTTGGGACAGGGGACATTAACTATGGCTACACCTTC. Protein sequence: CASSLGTGDINYGYTF. J is TRBJ1-2 and V is TRBV18; 10 bases agree with TRBD1. Trimming took 6 bases from V and 1 from J; bases not matched to a gene: 8. The CDR3 spans 16 residues. Germline CDR1 and CDR2: KGHSH and LQKENI.

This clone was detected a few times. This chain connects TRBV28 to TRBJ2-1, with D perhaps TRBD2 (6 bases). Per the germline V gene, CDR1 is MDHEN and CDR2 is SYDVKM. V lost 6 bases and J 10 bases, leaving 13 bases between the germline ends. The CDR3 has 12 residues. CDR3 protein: CASSSGGAEQFF. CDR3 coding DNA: TGTGCCAGCAGCTCAGGAGGGGCGGAGCAGTTCTTC.

CDR3 in amino acids: CASSDSINRDKNTGELFF. The DNA of the CDR3 is TGTGCCAGCAGTGACTCGATCAACCGGGACAAGAACACCGGGGAGCTGTTTTTT. The rearrangement uses TRBV6-4 and TRBJ2-2; tentatively, D is TRBD1 (6 bases). CDR1 and CDR2 from the germline V gene are MRHNA and SNTAGT. V was clipped by 0 bases and J by 1 base, with 15 bases between them. CDR3 length: 18 residues.

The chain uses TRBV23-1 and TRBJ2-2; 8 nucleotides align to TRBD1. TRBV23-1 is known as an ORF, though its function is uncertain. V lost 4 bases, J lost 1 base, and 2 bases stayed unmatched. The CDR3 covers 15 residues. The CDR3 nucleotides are TGCGCCAGCAGTCGAGGGACAGGGAACACCGGGGAGCTGTTTTTT. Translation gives CASSRGTGNTGELFF.

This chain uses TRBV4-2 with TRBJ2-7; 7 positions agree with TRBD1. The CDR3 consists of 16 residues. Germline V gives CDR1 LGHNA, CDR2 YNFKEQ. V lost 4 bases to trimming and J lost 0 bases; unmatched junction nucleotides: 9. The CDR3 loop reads CASSPDLGDSSYEQYF. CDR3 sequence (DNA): TGTGCCAGCAGCCCAGATTTAGGGGACAGCTCCTACGAGCAGTACTTC.

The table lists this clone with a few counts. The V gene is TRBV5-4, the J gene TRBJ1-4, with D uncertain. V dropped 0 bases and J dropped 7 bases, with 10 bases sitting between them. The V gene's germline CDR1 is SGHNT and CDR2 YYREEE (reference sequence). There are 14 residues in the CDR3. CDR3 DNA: TGTGCCAGCAGCTTGGCCGCGGCCGGTGAAAAACTGTTTTTT. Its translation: CASSLAAAGEKLFF. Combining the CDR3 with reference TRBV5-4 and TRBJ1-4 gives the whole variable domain ETGVTQSPTHLIKTRGQQVTLRCSSQSGHNTVSWYQQALGQGPQFIFQYYREEENGRGNFPPRFSGLQFPNYSSELNVNALELDDSALYLCASSLAAAGEKLFFGSGTQLSVL.

CDR3 region: CASSVNTQETQYF. The CDR3 DNA reads as TGTGCCAGCAGTGTGAACACCCAAGAGACCCAGTACTTC. The chain combines TRBV2 with TRBJ2-5, with D uncertain. The CDR3 extends over 13 amino acids. V was pared by 4 bases and J by 1 base, with 7 bases between. Germline V gene lookup returns CDR1 SNHLY and CDR2 FYNNEI.

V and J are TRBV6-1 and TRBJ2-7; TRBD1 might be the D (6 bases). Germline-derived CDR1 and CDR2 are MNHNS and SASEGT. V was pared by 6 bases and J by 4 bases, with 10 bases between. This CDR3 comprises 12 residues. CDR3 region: CASSHRVYEQYF. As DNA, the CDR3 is TGTGCCAGCAGCCACAGGGTATACGAGCAGTACTTC.